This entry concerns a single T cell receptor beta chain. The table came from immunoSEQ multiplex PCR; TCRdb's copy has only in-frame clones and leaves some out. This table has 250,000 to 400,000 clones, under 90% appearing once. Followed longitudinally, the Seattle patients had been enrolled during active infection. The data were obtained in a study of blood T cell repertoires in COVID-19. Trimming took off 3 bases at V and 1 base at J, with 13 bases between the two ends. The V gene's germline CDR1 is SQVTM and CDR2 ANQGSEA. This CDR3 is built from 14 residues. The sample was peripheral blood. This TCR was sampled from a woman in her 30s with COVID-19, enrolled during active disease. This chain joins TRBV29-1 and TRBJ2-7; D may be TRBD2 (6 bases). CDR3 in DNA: TGCAGCGTTGATTCGACGGGGGAGTCCTACGAGCAGTACTTC. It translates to CSVDSTGESYEQYF.